The rows below give T cell receptor beta chains drawn from one sample of a study of regulatory T cells in long-lasting Graves disease. MiXCR was run by TCRdb on the multiplex PCR reads, yielding one entry per CDR3 protein. The sample records some 470,000 distinct CDR3 sequences, approximately 21% being singletons. This sample comprised peripheral blood mononuclear cells (PBMCs), obtained when the disease was refractory, from a patient treated with antithyroid drugs. The receptors stem from a female donor with Graves disease. The CDR3 runs from the conserved cysteine through the conserved F or W. Fields, in order: V gene, clone size, J gene, D gene, CDR3 length, CDR3 protein, CDR3 DNA. The D gene is left open where the match is weak. Some rows have no size entry. The others give once, few or many, or a class for an expanded clone.

v_gene: TRBV20-1
abundance: few
j_gene: TRBJ2-5
d_gene: NA
len: 12
CDR3aa: CSATGDQETQYF
CDR3nt: TGCAGTGCTACGGGCGACCAAGAGACCCAGTACTTC

v_gene: TRBV11-2
abundance: many
j_gene: TRBJ2-7
d_gene: NA
len: 13
CDR3aa: CASSSGGFYEQYF
CDR3nt: TGTGCCAGCAGCTCCGGAGGGTTCTACGAGCAGTACTTC

v_gene: TRBV7-2
abundance: NA
j_gene: TRBJ2-5
d_gene: NA
len: 14
CDR3aa: CASSPGPPAETQYF
CDR3nt: TGTGCCAGCAGCCCCGGACCACCGGCGGAGACCCAGTACTTC

v_gene: TRBV20-1
abundance: few
j_gene: TRBJ1-1
d_gene: TRBD1
len: 13
CDR3aa: CSADPRSGTEAFF
CDR3nt: TGCAGTGCTGACCCCAGGTCCGGGACAGAGGCTTTCTTT

v_gene: TRBV3-1
abundance: NA
j_gene: TRBJ2-7
d_gene: NA
len: 14
CDR3aa: CASSQGHTSYEQYF
CDR3nt: TGTGCCAGCAGCCAAGGGCATACTTCCTACGAGCAGTACTTC

v_gene: TRBV14
abundance: few
j_gene: TRBJ1-1
d_gene: TRBD1
len: 17
CDR3aa: CASSHSGTGTIRTEAFF
CDR3nt: TGTGCCAGCAGCCACTCCGGGACAGGGACGATTAGGACTGAAGCTTTCTTT

v_gene: TRBV7-8
abundance: NA
j_gene: TRBJ2-1
d_gene: NA
len: 16
CDR3aa: CASSLSFPGVGNEQFF
CDR3nt: TGTGCCAGCAGCTTAAGTTTTCCGGGAGTAGGGAATGAGCAGTTCTTC

v_gene: TRBV28
abundance: NA
j_gene: TRBJ1-1
d_gene: TRBD1
len: 14
CDR3aa: CASSRQGAISEAFF
CDR3nt: TGTGCCAGCAGTCGACAGGGGGCGATAAGTGAAGCTTTCTTT

v_gene: TRBV5-1
abundance: NA
j_gene: TRBJ2-2
d_gene: NA
len: 14
CDR3aa: CASSEQGDTGELFF
CDR3nt: TGCGCCAGCAGCGAACAGGGCGACACCGGGGAGCTGTTTTTT

v_gene: TRBV20-1
abundance: NA
j_gene: TRBJ1-6
d_gene: TRBD1
len: 14
CDR3aa: CSASSGGDNSPLHF
CDR3nt: TGCAGTGCTAGTTCAGGGGGCGATAATTCACCCCTCCACTTT

v_gene: TRBV7-6
abundance: few
j_gene: TRBJ2-7
d_gene: NA
len: 14
CDR3aa: CASSLGGFRSEQYF
CDR3nt: TGTGCCAGCAGCTTAGGAGGGTTTAGGAGCGAGCAGTACTTC

v_gene: TRBV6-2/TRBV6-3
abundance: few
j_gene: TRBJ2-7
d_gene: TRBD2
len: 17
CDR3aa: CASSYLPGLALPYEQYF
CDR3nt: TGTGCCAGCAGTTACCTCCCGGGACTAGCTCTCCCCTACGAGCAGTACTTC

v_gene: TRBV19
abundance: many
j_gene: TRBJ1-5
d_gene: NA
len: 14
CDR3aa: CASTKQGNNQPQHF
CDR3nt: TGTGCCAGTACAAAACAGGGAAACAATCAGCCCCAGCATTTT

v_gene: TRBV7-6
abundance: NA
j_gene: TRBJ1-5
d_gene: NA
len: 15
CDR3aa: CASSLGRGGLEPQHF
CDR3nt: TGTGCCAGCAGCTTAGGGAGAGGAGGCCTCGAGCCCCAGCATTTT

v_gene: TRBV7-9
abundance: once
j_gene: TRBJ1-5
d_gene: NA
len: 13
CDR3aa: CASSQRKDQPQHF
CDR3nt: TGTGCCAGCAGCCAAAGGAAGGATCAGCCCCAGCATTTT

v_gene: TRBV7-2
abundance: NA
j_gene: TRBJ2-1
d_gene: NA
len: 13
CDR3aa: CASSPDPQNEQFF
CDR3nt: TGTGCCAGCAGCCCGGACCCGCAGAATGAGCAGTTCTTC

v_gene: TRBV6-5
abundance: many
j_gene: TRBJ2-5
d_gene: NA
len: 15
CDR3aa: CASSFSGGQVETQYF
CDR3nt: TGTGCCAGCAGTTTTTCGGGGGGACAGGTAGAGACCCAGTACTTC

v_gene: TRBV5-1
abundance: few
j_gene: TRBJ1-6
d_gene: NA
len: 14
CDR3aa: CASSLRTENSPLHF
CDR3nt: TGCGCCAGCAGCTTACGGACTGAGAATTCACCCCTCCACTTT

v_gene: TRBV19
abundance: NA
j_gene: TRBJ2-2
d_gene: NA
len: 13
CDR3aa: CASSIGTSGELFF
CDR3nt: TGTGCCAGTAGTATTGGGACATCCGGGGAGCTGTTTTTT

v_gene: TRBV9
abundance: NA
j_gene: TRBJ1-4
d_gene: NA
len: 11
CDR3aa: CASSGGGKLFF
CDR3nt: TGTGCCAGCAGCGGGGGGGGAAAACTGTTTTTT

v_gene: TRBV6-1
abundance: few
j_gene: TRBJ2-4
d_gene: TRBD1
len: 13
CDR3aa: CATRGPAKNIQYF
CDR3nt: TGTGCCACCAGGGGGCCGGCCAAAAACATTCAGTACTTC

v_gene: TRBV14
abundance: NA
j_gene: TRBJ1-1
d_gene: NA
len: 15
CDR3aa: CASSQVGSWNTEAFF
CDR3nt: TGTGCCAGCAGCCAAGTAGGCTCTTGGAACACTGAAGCTTTCTTT

v_gene: TRBV27
abundance: many
j_gene: TRBJ1-4
d_gene: NA
len: 14
CDR3aa: CASSPPGLSEKLFF
CDR3nt: TGTGCCAGCAGTCCTCCGGGACTAAGTGAAAAACTGTTTTTT

v_gene: TRBV9
abundance: NA
j_gene: TRBJ1-2
d_gene: NA
len: 15
CDR3aa: CASSMDRHPNYGYTF
CDR3nt: TGTGCCAGCAGCATGGACCGCCACCCTAACTATGGCTACACCTTC

v_gene: TRBV6-2/TRBV6-3
abundance: NA
j_gene: TRBJ2-4
d_gene: NA
len: 13
CDR3aa: CASSYGGHGIQYF
CDR3nt: TGTGCCAGCAGTTATGGAGGGCACGGCATTCAGTACTTC

v_gene: TRBV7-9
abundance: few
j_gene: TRBJ1-1
d_gene: NA
len: 14
CDR3aa: CASSSGSLDTEAFF
CDR3nt: TGTGCCAGCAGCTCAGGGAGCCTCGACACTGAAGCTTTCTTT

v_gene: TRBV30
abundance: few
j_gene: TRBJ1-2
d_gene: NA
len: 12
CDR3aa: CAWSWTKGGYTF
CDR3nt: TGTGCCTGGAGTTGGACTAAAGGGGGCTACACCTTC

v_gene: TRBV10-3
abundance: many
j_gene: TRBJ2-7
d_gene: TRBD2
len: 15
CDR3aa: CAISEGTSGVYEQYF
CDR3nt: TGTGCCATCAGTGAGGGAACTAGCGGGGTATACGAGCAGTACTTC

v_gene: TRBV30
abundance: many
j_gene: TRBJ1-2
d_gene: TRBD1
len: 13
CDR3aa: CAWSVRTGGGYTF
CDR3nt: TGTGCCTGGAGTGTACGGACAGGGGGTGGCTACACCTTC

v_gene: TRBV19
abundance: few
j_gene: TRBJ2-2
d_gene: TRBD2
len: 14
CDR3aa: CASRATSGTGELFF
CDR3nt: TGTGCCAGTAGGGCTACTAGCGGCACCGGGGAGCTGTTTTTT

v_gene: TRBV4-1
abundance: NA
j_gene: TRBJ2-5
d_gene: NA
len: 18
CDR3aa: CASSQFKISRSAEETQYF
CDR3nt: TGCGCCAGCAGCCAATTCAAAATTAGTAGGAGCGCCGAAGAGACCCAGTACTTC

v_gene: TRBV7-3
abundance: few
j_gene: TRBJ2-2
d_gene: TRBD1
len: 17
CDR3aa: CASSLSPDRVDTGELFF
CDR3nt: TGTGCCAGCAGCTTATCCCCGGACAGGGTGGACACCGGGGAGCTGTTTTTT

v_gene: TRBV10-1
abundance: NA
j_gene: TRBJ1-6
d_gene: NA
len: 13
CDR3aa: CASSEWAGSPLHF
CDR3nt: TGCGCCAGCAGTGAGTGGGCTGGTTCACCCCTCCACTTT

v_gene: TRBV5-1
abundance: few
j_gene: TRBJ2-2
d_gene: NA
len: 14
CDR3aa: CASIRDLNTGELFF
CDR3nt: TGCGCCAGCATCCGAGATCTTAACACCGGGGAGCTGTTTTTT

v_gene: TRBV20-1
abundance: NA
j_gene: TRBJ2-5
d_gene: NA
len: 12
CDR3aa: CSASLPEETQYF
CDR3nt: TGCAGTGCTAGTCTACCCGAAGAGACCCAGTACTTC

v_gene: TRBV13
abundance: many
j_gene: TRBJ1-6
d_gene: TRBD1
len: 15
CDR3aa: CASSPGAGGNSPLHF
CDR3nt: TGTGCCAGCAGCCCCGGGGCAGGGGGCAATTCACCCCTCCACTTT

v_gene: TRBV12-3/TRBV12-4
abundance: NA
j_gene: TRBJ2-7
d_gene: NA
len: 14
CDR3aa: CASSPRAGTYEQYF
CDR3nt: TGTGCCAGCAGTCCCCGGGCGGGAACTTACGAGCAGTACTTC

v_gene: TRBV5-1
abundance: NA
j_gene: TRBJ2-5
d_gene: NA
len: 15
CDR3aa: CASSLEAPTMETQYF
CDR3nt: TGCGCCAGCAGCTTGGAAGCCCCCACCATGGAGACCCAGTACTTC

v_gene: TRBV19
abundance: NA
j_gene: TRBJ2-6
d_gene: NA
len: 15
CDR3aa: CASSRSGYGANVLTF
CDR3nt: TGTGCCAGTAGCCGCTCAGGCTATGGGGCCAACGTCCTGACTTTC

v_gene: TRBV7-9
abundance: few
j_gene: TRBJ1-5
d_gene: NA
len: 14
CDR3aa: CASSIGGGNQPQHF
CDR3nt: TGTGCCAGCAGCATCGGAGGTGGCAATCAGCCCCAGCATTTT

v_gene: TRBV9
abundance: NA
j_gene: TRBJ1-2
d_gene: NA
len: 18
CDR3aa: CASSVAPGGREPRNGYTF
CDR3nt: TGTGCCAGCAGCGTAGCGCCCGGTGGTAGGGAGCCCAGGAATGGCTACACCTTC

v_gene: TRBV6-5
abundance: many
j_gene: TRBJ2-5
d_gene: NA
len: 11
CDR3aa: CASRYLETQYF
CDR3nt: TGTGCCAGCAGATACCTGGAGACCCAGTACTTC

v_gene: TRBV5-6
abundance: few
j_gene: TRBJ2-1
d_gene: NA
len: 16
CDR3aa: CASTMVQGRSYNEQFF
CDR3nt: TGTGCCAGCACCATGGTGCAGGGTAGGTCCTACAATGAGCAGTTCTTC

v_gene: TRBV6-5
abundance: many
j_gene: TRBJ2-7
d_gene: NA
len: 15
CDR3aa: CASSYGTGQVYEQYF
CDR3nt: TGTGCCAGCAGTTACGGCACAGGGCAGGTCTACGAGCAGTACTTC

v_gene: TRBV4-2
abundance: NA
j_gene: TRBJ1-1
d_gene: NA
len: 15
CDR3aa: CASSQGTKGLTEAFF
CDR3nt: TGTGCCAGCAGCCAAGGGACCAAAGGGCTAACTGAAGCTTTCTTT

v_gene: TRBV27
abundance: many
j_gene: TRBJ2-7
d_gene: NA
len: 14
CDR3aa: CASSPFDTPYEQYF
CDR3nt: TGTGCCAGCAGCCCATTTGATACCCCGTACGAGCAGTACTTC

v_gene: TRBV29-1
abundance: NA
j_gene: TRBJ2-3
d_gene: NA
len: 13
CDR3aa: CSVGGISTDTQYF
CDR3nt: TGCAGCGTCGGGGGTATAAGCACAGATACGCAGTATTTT

v_gene: TRBV29-1
abundance: NA
j_gene: TRBJ1-2
d_gene: NA
len: 13
CDR3aa: CSVEIQGAHGYTF
CDR3nt: TGCAGCGTTGAGATCCAGGGCGCCCATGGCTACACCTTC

v_gene: TRBV2
abundance: many
j_gene: TRBJ1-1
d_gene: NA
len: 13
CDR3aa: CASSEGENTEAFF
CDR3nt: TGTGCCAGCAGTGAGGGAGAGAACACTGAAGCTTTCTTT

v_gene: TRBV11-2
abundance: NA
j_gene: TRBJ1-1
d_gene: TRBD1
len: 13
CDR3aa: CASSSRQGTEAFF
CDR3nt: TGTGCCAGCAGCAGCCGACAGGGCACTGAAGCTTTCTTT

v_gene: TRBV20-1
abundance: NA
j_gene: TRBJ1-6
d_gene: NA
len: 12
CDR3aa: CSASQGGSPLHF
CDR3nt: TGCAGTGCTAGCCAGGGAGGATCACCCCTCCACTTT

v_gene: TRBV9
abundance: NA
j_gene: TRBJ2-5
d_gene: NA
len: 16
CDR3aa: CASSVGIGVGQETQYF
CDR3nt: TGTGCCAGCAGCGTAGGGATAGGGGTTGGACAAGAGACCCAGTACTTC